This TCR beta chain was profiled in a study of CD8+ T cells in alopecia areata. As for the study in general: Patients in the study were on tofacitinib for 6 to 18 months, then off it for 6 months.

In each case, RNA was isolated and then reverse transcribed into cDNA as the sequencing template. Profiled with immunoSEQ multiplex PCR; TCRdb holds only in-frame clones, not every one. The table has 180,000 or so clones, around 63% seen once. The CDR3 loop spans 14 amino acids. V was trimmed by 6 bases and J by 9 bases, leaving 18 bases between them. Germline loops: CDR1 LGHNT, CDR2 FRNRAP. Sample: CD4+ T cells sorted from blood, taken at week 0. The sequence came from a human donor with alopecia areata. The chain is built from TRBV12-5 and TRBJ1-5; possibly TRBD1 for D (6 bases). The CDR3 protein is CASGAGQPNWPQHF. The CDR3 DNA is TGTGCTAGTGGGGCCGGACAGCCGAATTGGCCCCAGCATTTT.